This TCR beta chain was identified during a study of T cell repertoires in cytomegalovirus infection. About the study: A matching HLA type, together with CMV infection, was signaled by public TCR beta signatures. Study results and limitations: Frequencies of public TCR beta families were cumulated, and this identified carriers of CMV plus the relevant HLA. The ex vivo response was dominated by HLA-C-restricted CMV-specific TCR beta clonotypes.

Via MiXCR, TCRdb re-called the reads, giving one row per CDR3 protein. This table has around 440,000 distinct CDR3 sequences, about 11% appearing once. The V end was cut by 6 bases, the J end by 2 bases, with 10 bases between. The germline V gene has CDR1 MNHEY and CDR2 SVGAGI. CDR3 length: 14 residues. This clonotype was counted between two and nine times. Its antigen is unidentified. The clonotype comes from a human donor in good health (CMV status not recorded). Some clones in this sample may be carry-over from other donors' samples. Sequencing was done on a sample of PBMCs. This chain uses TRBV6-5 with TRBJ1-4; TRBD1 might be the D (6 bases). CDR3 sequence reads: CASRTQGTNEKLFF. DNA of the CDR3: TGTGCCAGCAGAACCCAGGGGACTAATGAAAAACTGTTTTTT.